This T cell receptor (beta chain) comes out of a study of Ad26.COV2.S vaccination and SARS-CoV-2 variants (dated by TCRdb to the early 2020s). With regard to the full study: Donors in the vaccine arm were drawn from COV1001, a multicentre, randomized, double-blind, placebo-controlled phase I-IIa trial testing Ad26.COV2.S in healthy adults. A total of 32 samples were included in the TCR-sequenced set, comprising roughly 20 Ad26.COV2.S vaccine recipients, 5 placebo recipients and 8 SARS-CoV-2 convalescent individuals. Trial participants were randomized into five groups of five: low-dose or high-dose Ad26.COV2.S given once or twice, or placebo on both occasions. TCRbeta repertoire sequencing served as the tool for gauging how specific and how broad the SARS-CoV-2-reactive T cell receptors were following Ad26.COV2.S vaccination. Throughout the experiments and outcome assessment, investigators stayed blinded to trial group allocation. Ad26.COV2.S was given intramuscularly at 5x10^10 or 1x10^11 viral particles, as a single shot or as two shots 56 days apart. Broader findings and caveats from the paper: Vaccine and placebo recipients had comparable non-spike TCR breadth, which fits with the vaccine containing only spike. Higher spike-specific TCR breadth was observed in Ad26.COV2.S recipients than in placebo recipients (P = 0.0014). The authors noted that the TCR breadth and depth analyses may have underestimated total T cell responses. After vaccination, spike-specific CD8+ and CD4+ T cell responses were reported to show substantial breadth. The study lacked the statistical power to compare responses across vaccine doses or regimens.

The treatment or condition label for this specimen denotes: some 20 received Ad26.COV2.S at low or high dose, single or two shots; roughly five received placebo; per-sample allocation not given. For vaccine and placebo recipients, the sequenced repertoires came from samples collected on day 63 after the first injection. Between 29 July and 7 August 2020, Cohort 1b enrolled approximately 26 adults aged 18-55 years at one site in Boston, USA. Ad26.COV2.S was a replication-incompetent adenovirus type 26 vector that expressed a prefusion-stabilized SARS-CoV-2 spike protein derived from the original Wuhan strain. TCRbeta CDR3 regions were sequenced with the immunoSEQ Assay. After extraction, genomic DNA underwent amplification by bias-controlled multiplex PCR, followed by high-throughput sequencing. Per the authors' processing: Collapsing and filtering of sequences were performed to quantify the absolute abundance of each unique TCRbeta CDR3 region. T cell fraction was estimated by normalizing TCRbeta template counts to usable DNA, with usable DNA measured through amplification of reference genes found in all nucleated cells. Repertoire TCRs were annotated as SARS-CoV-2-specific when V gene, CDR3 amino acid sequence and J gene were exactly matched to a known reactive TCR set. The reference SARS-CoV-2 TCR set was derived from MIRA and filtered for enrichment in COVID-19-positive ImmuneCODE repertoires, a step that removed public or cross-reactive TCRs. Using the MIRA antigens, annotated TCRs were further analysed by specific ORF or by position within an ORF. Breadth was defined as annotated unique rearrangements over total unique productive rearrangements; depth was the summed frequency of those rearrangements. Two-sided Wilcoxon rank-sum tests were used to compare TCR breadth between groups. In its TCRdb copy, this immuneACCESS table keeps in-frame sequences only and misses some clones. Where compared with another copy, unresolved V genes explain less than half of these, and the others have no known cause. That table is the source of V, J and clone size, and D and trimming were worked out from the DNA. Here the sample has about 330,000 clones; about nine tenths occur a single time. Of the sample, approximately 5% is held by the ten largest clones.

This clone was seen just once. Its binding antigen is unknown. Base qualities are not recorded, but no much larger clone differs from it by a single base. For this chain, trimming is 6 bases at the V end and 5 bases at the J end, and the number of junction bases without a gene match is 12. According to the germline V gene, CDR1 reads SGHVS and CDR2 reads FQNEAQ. The CDR3 spans 16 residues, from the cysteine through the phenylalanine. The sequence is cut down to CDR3 DNA, 48 bases in frame from base 1. This specimen consisted of peripheral blood, obtained in a trial of Ad26.COV2.S vaccine versus placebo. This TCR derives from a person aged 18 to 59 who received the Ad26.COV2.S COVID-19 vaccine or a placebo. The rearrangement combines TRBV7-8 with TRBJ1-4, with 7 junctional bases fitting TRBD1. The DNA reads as follows: TGTGCCAGCAGTCTCCTACCGGGACAGACAAATGAAAAACTGTTTTTT. This is translated as CASSLLPGQTNEKLFF.